This T cell receptor (beta chain) was captured by sequencing in a study of blood T cell repertoires in COVID-19. Across the whole study: COVID-19 samples, acute and convalescent, were from the United States, Italy and Spain. From T cells, B-cell-depleted T cells, or PBMCs came the material, which was cDNA or gDNA.

Authors' analysis steps: Reference gene primer amplification yielded estimated nucleated cell counts. This table comes from immunoSEQ multiplex PCR, and its TCRdb copy is limited to in-frame clones, with some not included. D and trimming were read from the DNA, whereas the V and J calls and clone size are those reported in that table. The table lists 90,000 to 150,000 clones, 79% of them singletons. This CDR3 contains 15 residues. The germline V gene encodes CDR1 SGHTA and CDR2 FQGTGA. The V segment lost 5 bases and the J segment 4 bases; nucleotides outside the gene matches: 7. This chain uses TRBV7-3 with TRBJ2-7; 11 nucleotides align to TRBD1. The material sequenced was peripheral blood. The receptor was derived from an elderly woman with acute or convalescent COVID-19. CDR3 residues: CASSPDRGPTYEQYF. The CDR3 region has the DNA TGTGCCAGCAGCCCGGACAGGGGGCCGACATACGAGCAGTACTTC.